This T cell receptor beta chain comes out of a study of T-cell reconstitution after alpha-beta-depleted transplantation in children. Unique molecular identifiers were incorporated into the prepared TCRbeta library. TCRdb re-called the PCR reads with MiXCR, one entry per CDR3 protein. The sample has about 230,000 distinct CDR3 sequences, 9% to 10% seen once; the top ten hold about 5%. The table lists this clonotype with many counts. The CDR3 contains 14 residues. Germline CDR1 MGHRA, CDR2 YSYEKL. Trimming took 2 bases from V and 3 from J, leaving 7 bases between them. The specimen was PBMCs from the stem cell graft donor, collected from the stem cell graft. This clonotype was obtained from a human donor who donated a stem cell graft to a child with SCID. This sequence joins TRBV4-1 and TRBJ2-2; no definite D call. The DNA of the CDR3 is TGCGCCAGCAGCCAACAGGACCACACCGGGGAGCTGTTTTTT. Translating it yields CASSQQDHTGELFF.